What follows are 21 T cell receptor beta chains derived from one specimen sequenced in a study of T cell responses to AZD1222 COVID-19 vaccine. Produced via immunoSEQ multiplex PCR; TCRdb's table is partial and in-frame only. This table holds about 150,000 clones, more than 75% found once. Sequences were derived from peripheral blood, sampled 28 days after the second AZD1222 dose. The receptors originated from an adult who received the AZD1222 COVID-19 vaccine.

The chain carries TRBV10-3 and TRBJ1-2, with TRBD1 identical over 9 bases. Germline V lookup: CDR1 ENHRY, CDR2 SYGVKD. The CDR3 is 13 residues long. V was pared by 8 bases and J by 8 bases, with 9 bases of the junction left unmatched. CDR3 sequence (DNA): TGTGCCATCCGCATTGGGGACAGGGCGGGCTACACCTTC. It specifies CAIRIGDRAGYTF.

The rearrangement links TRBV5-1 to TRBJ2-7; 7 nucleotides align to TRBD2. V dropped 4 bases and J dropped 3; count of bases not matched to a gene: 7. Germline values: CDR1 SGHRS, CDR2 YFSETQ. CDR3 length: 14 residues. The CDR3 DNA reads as TGCGCCAGCAGCGTGGCAGCGGGGCTCTACGAGCAGTACTTC. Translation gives CASSVAAGLYEQYF.

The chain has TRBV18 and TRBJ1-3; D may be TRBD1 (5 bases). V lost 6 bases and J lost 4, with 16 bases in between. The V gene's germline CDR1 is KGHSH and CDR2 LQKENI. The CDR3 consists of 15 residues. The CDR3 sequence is CASSPTESAGNTIYF. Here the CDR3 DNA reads TGTGCCAGCTCCCCGACAGAATCTGCGGGAAACACCATATATTTT. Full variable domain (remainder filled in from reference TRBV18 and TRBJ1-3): NAGVMQNPRHLVRRRGQEARLRCSPMKGHSHVYWYRQLPEEGLKFMVYLQKENIIDESGMPKERFSAEFPKEGPSILRIQQVVRGDSAAYFCASSPTESAGNTIYFGEGSWLTVV.

The CDR3 region has the DNA TGCAGCGTTGGTGACGGGCCTTATGGCTACACCTTC. Protein sequence: CSVGDGPYGYTF. V usage is TRBV29-1 and J usage is TRBJ1-2; unclear D gene. Deletions cut 4 bases from V and 5 bases from J, with 11 bases between. In germline, CDR1 is SQVTM, CDR2 ANQGSEA. The CDR3 totals 12 residues.

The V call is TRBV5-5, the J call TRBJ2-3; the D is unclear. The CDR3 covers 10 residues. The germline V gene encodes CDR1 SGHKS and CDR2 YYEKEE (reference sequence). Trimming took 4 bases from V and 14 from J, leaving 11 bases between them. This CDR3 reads CASSGLAPYF. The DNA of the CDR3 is TGTGCCAGCAGCGGGCTGGCCCCGTATTTT.

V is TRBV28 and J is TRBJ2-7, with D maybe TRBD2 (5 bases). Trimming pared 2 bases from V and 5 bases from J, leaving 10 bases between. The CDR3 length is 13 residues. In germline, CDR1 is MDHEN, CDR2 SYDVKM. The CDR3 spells CASSLASRDEQYF. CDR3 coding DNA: TGTGCCAGCAGTTTAGCATCGAGGGACGAGCAGTACTTC.

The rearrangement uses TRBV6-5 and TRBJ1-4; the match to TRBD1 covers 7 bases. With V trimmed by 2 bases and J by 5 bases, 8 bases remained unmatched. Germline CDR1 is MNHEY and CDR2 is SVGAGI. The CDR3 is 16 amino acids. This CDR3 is CASSYRAGGNNEKLFF. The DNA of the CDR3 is TGTGCCAGCAGTTACCGGGCAGGGGGAAACAATGAAAAACTGTTTTTT.

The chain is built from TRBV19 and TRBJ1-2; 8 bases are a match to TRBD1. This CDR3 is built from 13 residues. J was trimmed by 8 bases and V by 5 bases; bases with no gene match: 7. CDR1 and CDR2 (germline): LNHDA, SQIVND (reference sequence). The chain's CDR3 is CASSFLTGDGYTF. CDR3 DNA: TGTGCCAGTAGTTTCCTGACAGGGGACGGCTACACCTTC.

CDR3 sequence (DNA): TGTGCCAGCAGTGAAGCGGTGGGTTCGACTAGCGGCTACAATGAGCAGTTCTTC. Residues: CASSEAVGSTSGYNEQFF. The chain carries TRBV6-1 and TRBJ2-1; 9 positions match TRBD2. Per the germline V gene, CDR1 is MNHNS and CDR2 is SASEGT. The ends lost 0 bases at V and 3 bases at J; junction bases unmatched: 9. CDR3 length: 18 amino acids.

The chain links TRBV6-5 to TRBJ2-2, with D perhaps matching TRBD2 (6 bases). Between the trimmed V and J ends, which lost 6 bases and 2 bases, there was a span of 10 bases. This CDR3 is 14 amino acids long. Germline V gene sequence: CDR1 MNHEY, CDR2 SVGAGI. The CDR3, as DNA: TGTGCCAGCAGGGCGGGACTCAACACCGGGGAGCTGTTTTTT. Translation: CASRAGLNTGELFF.

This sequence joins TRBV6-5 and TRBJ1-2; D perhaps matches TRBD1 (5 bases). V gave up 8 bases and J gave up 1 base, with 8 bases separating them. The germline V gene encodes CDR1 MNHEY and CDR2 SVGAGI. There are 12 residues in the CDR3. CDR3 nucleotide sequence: TGTGCCAGCCGGCAGGGTAACTATGGCTACACCTTC. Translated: CASRQGNYGYTF.

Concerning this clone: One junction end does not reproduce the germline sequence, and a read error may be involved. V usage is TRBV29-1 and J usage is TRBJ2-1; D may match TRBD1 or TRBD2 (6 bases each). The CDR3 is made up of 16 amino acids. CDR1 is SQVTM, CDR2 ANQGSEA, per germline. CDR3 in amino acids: CSAEPPPGAGYNEQFF. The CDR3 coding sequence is TGCAGCGCTGAACCCCCCCCGGGGGCGGGCTACAATGAGCAGTTCTTC.

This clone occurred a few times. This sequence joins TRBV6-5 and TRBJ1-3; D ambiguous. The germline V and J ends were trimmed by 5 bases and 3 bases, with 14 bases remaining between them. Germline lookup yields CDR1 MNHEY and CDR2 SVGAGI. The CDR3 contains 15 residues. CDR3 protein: CASSRGVPDGNTIYF. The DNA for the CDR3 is TGTGCCAGCAGTCGGGGAGTCCCGGATGGAAACACCATATATTTT.

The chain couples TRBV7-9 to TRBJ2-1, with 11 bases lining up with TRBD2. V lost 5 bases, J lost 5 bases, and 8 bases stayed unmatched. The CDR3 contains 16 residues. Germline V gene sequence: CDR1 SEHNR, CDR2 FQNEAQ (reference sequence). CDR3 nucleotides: TGTGCCAGCAGCACTCCGGGACTAGCGGCAAACAATGAGCAGTTCTTC. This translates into CASSTPGLAANNEQFF.

The CDR3 is CASSRTGGQTGELFF. CDR3 DNA: TGTGCCAGCAGCCGGACAGGGGGCCAGACCGGGGAGCTGTTTTTT. The chain is built from TRBV7-9 and TRBJ2-2; 11 positions agree with TRBD1. CDR3 length equals 15 residues. V trimming: 5 bases; J trimming: 5 bases; junction bases outside the gene matches: 4. CDR1 is SEHNR and CDR2 is FQNEAQ in the germline V gene (reference sequence).

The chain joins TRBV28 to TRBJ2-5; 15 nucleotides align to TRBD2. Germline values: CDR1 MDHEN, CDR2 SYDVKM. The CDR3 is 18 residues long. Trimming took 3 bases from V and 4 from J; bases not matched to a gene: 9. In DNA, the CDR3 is TGTGCCAGCAGTTTTGCCGGACTAGCGGGAGGGGCTGGAGAGACCCAGTACTTC. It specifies CASSFAGLAGGAGETQYF.

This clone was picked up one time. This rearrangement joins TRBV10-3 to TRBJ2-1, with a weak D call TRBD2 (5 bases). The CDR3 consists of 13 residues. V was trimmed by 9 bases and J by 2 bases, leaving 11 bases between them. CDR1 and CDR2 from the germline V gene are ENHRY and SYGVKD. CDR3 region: CAIGTGTYNEQFF. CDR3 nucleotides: TGTGCCATAGGAACGGGAACCTACAATGAGCAGTTCTTC.

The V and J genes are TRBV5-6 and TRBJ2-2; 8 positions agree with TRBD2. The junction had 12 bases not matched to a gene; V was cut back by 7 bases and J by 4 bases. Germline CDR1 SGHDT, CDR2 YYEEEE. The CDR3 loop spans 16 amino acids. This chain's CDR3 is CASRAPGGLSTGELFF. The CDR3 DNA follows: TGTGCCAGCCGTGCTCCGGGGGGGTTGAGCACCGGGGAGCTGTTTTTT.

In nucleotides, the CDR3 is TGTGCCAGCAGCTCGGGACAGCCGCGCAATCAGCCCCAGCATTTT. Protein sequence: CASSSGQPRNQPQHF. The gene calls are TRBV5-6 and TRBJ1-5; 7 nucleotides align to TRBD1. CDR3 size: 15 residues. The germline V gene has CDR1 SGHDT and CDR2 YYEEEE. The V gene end was trimmed by 3 bases and the J gene end by 2 bases; junction bases not matched to a gene: 5. The entire variable domain, with the rest obtained from reference TRBV5-6 and TRBJ1-5, is as follows: DAGVTQSPTHLIKTRGQQVTLRCSPKSGHDTVSWYQQALGQGPQFIFQYYEEEERQRGNFPDRFSGHQFPNYSSELNVNALLLGDSALYLCASSSGQPRNQPQHFGDGTRLSIL.

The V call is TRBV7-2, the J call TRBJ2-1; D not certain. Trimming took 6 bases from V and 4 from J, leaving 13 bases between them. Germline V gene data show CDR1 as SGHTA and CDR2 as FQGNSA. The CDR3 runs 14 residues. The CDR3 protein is CASSPFFTYNEQFF. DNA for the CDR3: TGTGCCAGCAGTCCCTTTTTCACGTACAATGAGCAGTTCTTC.

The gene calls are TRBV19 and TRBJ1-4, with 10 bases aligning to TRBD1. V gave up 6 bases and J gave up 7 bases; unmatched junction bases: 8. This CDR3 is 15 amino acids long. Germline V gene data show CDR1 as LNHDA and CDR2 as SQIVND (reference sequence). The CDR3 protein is CASSITGTGVEKLFF. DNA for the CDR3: TGTGCCAGTAGCATTACCGGGACAGGGGTTGAAAAACTGTTTTTT.